The 17 T cell receptor beta chains listed next were all sequenced from one sample in a study of neurological immune-mediated disorders. Each CDR3 protein is one row after TCRdb ran MiXCR on the 5' RACE reads. In the table there are roughly 60,000 distinct CDR3 sequences, approximately 3.6% of which are singletons. Source material: CD4+ T cells from blood. The receptors originated from a middle-aged woman with multiple sclerosis.

The table lists this clonotype with many counts. This chain uses TRBV5-1 with TRBJ1-1; D unclear. CDR3 length: 14 amino acids. Trimming removed 3 bases at V and 0 bases at J, with 9 bases between. The germline V gene has CDR1 SGHRS and CDR2 YFSETQ. Here the CDR3 DNA reads TGCGCCAGCAGCTCTGACGGCCTGAACACTGAAGCTTTCTTT. Translating gives CASSSDGLNTEAFF. Complete variable domain (other parts from reference TRBV5-1 and TRBJ1-1): KAGVTQTPRYLIKTRGQQVTLSCSPISGHRSVSWYQQTPGQGLQFLFEYFSETQRNKGNFPGRFSGRQFSNSRSEMNVSTLELGDSALYLCASSSDGLNTEAFFGQGTRLTVV.

This clonotype was counted ten times or more. The chain links TRBV15 to TRBJ1-5; possibly TRBD1 for D (6 bases). This CDR3 region has 18 residues. CDR1 is LNHNV and CDR2 is YYDKDF in the germline V gene (reference sequence). The ends were cut back, 0 bases at V and 2 bases at J, with 17 bases in the middle. Here the CDR3 reads CATSRERGEQGRNQPQHF. The DNA for the CDR3 is TGTGCCACCAGCAGAGAAAGAGGGGAACAGGGTCGCAATCAGCCCCAGCATTTT.

This clonotype was recorded at least ten times. The J gene is TRBJ2-1, the V gene TRBV5-5; tentatively, D is TRBD2 (6 bases). Trimming stripped 0 bases from V and 4 bases from J, with 14 bases between. Germline values: CDR1 SGHKS, CDR2 YYEKEE (reference sequence). This CDR3 contains 16 residues. The CDR3 sequence is CASSLAGVSGYNEQFF. The CDR3 coding sequence is TGTGCCAGCAGCTTGGCGGGGGTCTCGGGGTACAATGAGCAGTTCTTC.

This chain connects TRBV5-5 to TRBJ2-1; D is unclear. Between the trimmed V and J ends, which lost 5 bases and 12 bases, there was a span of 18 bases. CDR3 length: 13 amino acids. From germline, CDR1 is SGHKS and CDR2 YYEKEE (reference sequence). In nucleotides, the CDR3 is TGTGCCAGCAGTCTGAGCTCCTACAATCGGCAGTTCTTC. Protein product: CASSLSSYNRQFF.

The sample holds many counts of this clonotype. This chain connects TRBV18 to TRBJ2-6; either TRBD1 or TRBD2 may supply D (5 bases each). This CDR3 comprises 17 residues. The germline V gene encodes CDR1 KGHSH and CDR2 LQKENI. V dropped 1 base and J dropped 2 bases, with 12 bases sitting between them. CDR3 protein: CASSPQSEGPGANVLTF. CDR3 sequence (DNA): TGTGCCAGCTCACCACAGTCCGAGGGGCCTGGGGCCAACGTCCTGACTTTC.

At least ten counts were recorded for this clonotype. The gene calls are TRBV4-1 and TRBJ1-1; weak D call: TRBD1 (6 bases). In germline, CDR1 is MGHRA, CDR2 YSYEKL. Trimming removed 5 bases from V and 0 bases from J, with 19 bases in between. CDR3 length: 17 amino acids. The CDR3, as DNA: TGCGCCAGCAGCTTTGCGCCGGGACAAAAAATGAACACTGAAGCTTTCTTT. Protein sequence: CASSFAPGQKMNTEAFF.

On this clonotype itself: At one boundary the junction diverges from the germline segment, which might be a read error. V usage is TRBV10-3 and J usage is TRBJ1-2; maybe TRBD1 (5 bases). Germline CDR1 is ENHRY and CDR2 is SYGVKD. The CDR3 sequence is 14 residues long. CDR3 loop: CVISESGRTYGYTF. The CDR3 bases are TGTGTCATCAGTGAGTCGGGACGCACCTATGGATACACCTTC.

This clonotype was counted many times. The rearrangement joins TRBV5-1 to TRBJ2-2; D remains unclear. The V gene lost 0 bases and the J gene lost 1 base, with 4 bases spanning the gap. The germline V gene has CDR1 SGHRS and CDR2 YFSETQ. This CDR3 spans 14 amino acids. The CDR3 spells CASSLDGNTGELFF. The CDR3 DNA sequence: TGCGCCAGCAGCTTGGACGGGAACACCGGGGAGCTGTTTTTT. The whole variable domain, remainder taken from reference TRBV5-1 and TRBJ2-2, is KAGVTQTPRYLIKTRGQQVTLSCSPISGHRSVSWYQQTPGQGLQFLFEYFSETQRNKGNFPGRFSGRQFSNSRSEMNVSTLELGDSALYLCASSLDGNTGELFFGEGSRLTVL.

In its sample, this clonotype was seen many times. The gene calls are TRBV4-1 and TRBJ1-2; D is ambiguous. CDR3 length: 14 residues. V lost 2 bases and J lost 4, with 11 bases in between. Per the germline V gene, CDR1 is MGHRA and CDR2 is YSYEKL. The CDR3 is CASSQTTDGYGYTF. DNA of the CDR3: TGCGCCAGCAGCCAAACGACGGACGGCTATGGCTACACCTTC.

This clonotype appeared many times. The V gene is TRBV11-2, the J gene TRBJ1-5; D not certain. The CDR3 sequence is 14 residues long. Germline lookup yields CDR1 SGHAT and CDR2 FQNNGV. V shed 6 bases and J shed 2 bases, with 11 bases lying between them. Written as DNA, the CDR3 is TGTGCCAGCAGTTCGGGAGCGGGCAATCAGCCCCAGCATTTT. It specifies CASSSGAGNQPQHF.

This clonotype was counted many times. The rearrangement uses TRBV7-8 and TRBJ2-3; possibly TRBD2 for D (7 bases). This CDR3 is 16 amino acids long. Germline V gene lookup returns CDR1 SGHVS and CDR2 FQNEAQ. With 0 bases removed from V and 4 bases from J, the gap between germline ends came to 14 bases. The CDR3 loop reads CASSLAGGATSDTQYF. The CDR3 DNA sequence: TGTGCCAGCAGCTTAGCGGGGGGGGCTACCTCAGATACGCAGTATTTT. Full variable domain (outside the CDR3, taken from reference TRBV7-8 and TRBJ2-3): GAGVSQSPRYKVAKRGQDVALRCDPISGHVSLFWYQQALGQGPEFLTYFQNEAQLDKSGLPSDRFFAERPEGSVSTLKIQRTQQEDSAVYLCASSLAGGATSDTQYFGPGTRLTVL.

At least ten counts were recorded for this clonotype. V and J are TRBV3-1 and TRBJ2-3, with D uncertain. The ends were cut back, 3 bases at V and 4 bases at J, with 5 bases in the middle. Germline values: CDR1 LGHDT, CDR2 YNNKEL (reference sequence). CDR3 length: 12 residues. The CDR3 DNA sequence: TGTGCCAGCAGCCAGAGAGCAGATACGCAGTATTTT. Its translation: CASSQRADTQYF.

This clonotype was observed many times. V usage is TRBV9 and J usage is TRBJ2-3; 8 bases fit TRBD2. This CDR3 comprises 13 residues. Germline-derived CDR1 and CDR2 are SGDLS and YYNGEE. The junction had 4 bases not matched to a gene; V was cut back by 6 bases and J by 4 bases. For the CDR3, the DNA is TGTGCCAGCATGGCGGGGGGTGCAGATACGCAGTATTTT. It encodes CASMAGGADTQYF.

This clonotype was counted many times. J is TRBJ2-3 and V is TRBV4-1; tentative D call: TRBD1 (6 bases). This CDR3 has 15 amino acids. Germline V gene data show CDR1 as MGHRA and CDR2 as YSYEKL. The V gene lost 4 bases and the J gene lost 4 bases, with 15 bases spanning the gap. The CDR3 DNA sequence: TGCGCCAGCAGCCCTAGGACAGTAGTTGCAGATACGCAGTATTTT. This translates into CASSPRTVVADTQYF.

This clonotype was seen repeatedly, ten times or more. The J gene is TRBJ2-1, the V gene TRBV20-1; 9 bases fit TRBD1. The ends lost 5 bases at V and 1 base at J; junction bases unmatched: 6. Germline V gives CDR1 DFQATT, CDR2 SNEGSKA (reference sequence). This CDR3 comprises 15 residues. The CDR3 DNA follows: TGCAGTGCTCAAACAGGGGGCGCGTCCTACAATGAGCAGTTCTTC. This sequence encodes CSAQTGGASYNEQFF.

This clonotype was detected ten times or more. The chain has TRBV5-1 and TRBJ2-3; D is unresolved. This CDR3 has 13 residues. Germline V CDR1 and CDR2: SGHRS, YFSETQ. With 3 bases removed from V and 0 bases from J, the gap between germline ends came to 5 bases. The CDR3: CASSSVSTDTQYF. For the CDR3, the DNA is TGCGCCAGCAGCTCCGTAAGCACAGATACGCAGTATTTT.

This clonotype was counted ten times or more. This chain links TRBV5-1 with TRBJ1-1, with 7 bases fitting TRBD1. Per germline, CDR1 SGHRS and CDR2 YFSETQ. The V and J ends lost 4 bases and 1 base, in that order; junction bases with no gene match: 10. CDR3 length: 16 amino acids. CDR3: CASSILATGPNTEAFF. CDR3 nucleotide sequence: TGCGCCAGCAGCATCCTGGCGACAGGGCCGAACACTGAAGCTTTCTTT.